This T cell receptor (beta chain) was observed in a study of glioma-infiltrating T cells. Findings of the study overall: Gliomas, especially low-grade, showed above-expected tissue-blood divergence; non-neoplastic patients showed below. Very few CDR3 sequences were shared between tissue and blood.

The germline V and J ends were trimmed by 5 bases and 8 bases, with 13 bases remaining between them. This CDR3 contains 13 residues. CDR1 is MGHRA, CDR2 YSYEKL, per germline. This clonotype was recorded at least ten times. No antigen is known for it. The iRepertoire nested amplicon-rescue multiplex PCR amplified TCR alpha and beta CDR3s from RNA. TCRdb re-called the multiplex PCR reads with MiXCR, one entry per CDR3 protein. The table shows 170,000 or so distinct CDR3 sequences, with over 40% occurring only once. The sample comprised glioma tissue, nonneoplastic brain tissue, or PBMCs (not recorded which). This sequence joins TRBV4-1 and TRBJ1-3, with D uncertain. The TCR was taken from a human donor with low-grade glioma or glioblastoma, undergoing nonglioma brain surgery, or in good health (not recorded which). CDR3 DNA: TGCGCCAGCAGCTACACACACGGAGACACCATATATTTT. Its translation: CASSYTHGDTIYF.